A single T cell receptor beta chain is shown here with its context. Its specificity is not known. Here immunoSEQ multiplex PCR was the method, and the copy in TCRdb shows in-frame clones only, minus some. The sample holds millions of clones; 90% to 95% are singletons and the top ten take 0.39%. This entry is derived from a study of shared clonotypes between healthy human individuals. Findings and caveats of the study: Apart from blood, nothing was sampled; tissue repertoires likely differ. Rarefaction exposed incomplete sorted-subset sequencing despite large depth.

The CDR3 length is 18 residues. Trimming at V came to 2 bases and at J to 6 bases, leaving 14 bases not matched to a gene. CDR1 and CDR2 (germline): KGHSH, LQKENI. The gene calls are TRBV18 and TRBJ1-3, with 9 positions matching TRBD1. Sample: naive CD4+ T cells from PBMCs. Noted subset: CD45RA+ positively selected. The clonotype comes from a man aged 18 to 29 in good health. Some clones in this sample may be carry-over from other donors' samples. DNA of the CDR3: TGTGCCAGCTCACCAAGATGGGTCACGGACAGGGGATCAAACACCATATATTTT. Amino acids: CASSPRWVTDRGSNTIYF. Together with reference TRBV18 and TRBJ1-3, the CDR3 gives the full variable domain: NAGVMQNPRHLVRRRGQEARLRCSPMKGHSHVYWYRQLPEEGLKFMVYLQKENIIDESGMPKERFSAEFPKEGPSILRIQQVVRGDSAAYFCASSPRWVTDRGSNTIYFGEGSWLTVV.